A single sample gave rise to the 25 T cell receptor beta chains below, sequenced in a study of blood T cell repertoires in COVID-19. Repertoires were generated with immunoSEQ multiplex PCR, while TCRdb's copy carries only in-frame clones and drops some. The repertoire consists of around 330,000 clones, with 88% occurring once and the leading ten covering under 4.5%. Sequencing used peripheral blood. Receptors originate from a woman aged 50 to 65 with active or convalescent COVID-19.

The rearrangement uses TRBV15 and TRBJ1-5; a possible D gene is TRBD1 (5 bases). This CDR3 comprises 19 residues. The germline V gene has CDR1 LNHNV and CDR2 YYDKDF (reference sequence). V dropped 3 bases and J dropped 2 bases, with 23 bases sitting between them. The CDR3, as DNA: TGTGCCACCAGCAGTGGGGCCCGACTTGGGGATGGGGGCAATCAGCCCCAGCATTTT. As protein: CATSSGARLGDGGNQPQHF.

This chain joins TRBV19 and TRBJ2-1, with 7 bases matching TRBD2. This CDR3 comprises 14 residues. CDR1 and CDR2 (germline): LNHDA, SQIVND (reference sequence). Trimming at V came to 1 base and at J to 9 bases, leaving 6 bases not matched to a gene. The CDR3 region is CASSIGTRYTEQFF. For the CDR3, the DNA is TGTGCCAGTAGTATAGGGACTAGATATACTGAGCAGTTCTTC.

This chain links TRBV5-1 with TRBJ1-5, with 10 nucleotides matching TRBD1. Per germline, CDR1 SGHRS and CDR2 YFSETQ. The CDR3 spans 15 residues. Losses at the gene ends were 4 bases for V and 5 bases for J; bases not matched to a gene: 6. CDR3 in amino acids: CASSPGQGWDQPQHF. The CDR3 DNA sequence: TGCGCCAGCAGCCCGGGACAGGGGTGGGATCAGCCCCAGCATTTT.

V usage is TRBV9 and J usage is TRBJ2-3; 7 bases align to TRBD2. This CDR3 has 18 residues. Germline V gives CDR1 SGDLS, CDR2 YYNGEE. The junction had 11 bases not matched to a gene; V was cut back by 0 bases and J by 1 base. The CDR3 region is CASSVADRGVEGTDTQYF. The DNA of the CDR3 is TGTGCCAGCAGCGTAGCGGATCGGGGGGTGGAGGGCACAGATACGCAGTATTTT.

This clone has a single count. J is TRBJ2-6 and V is TRBV6-2 or TRBV6-3; 7 positions agree with TRBD1. The CDR3 has 18 residues. V lost 5 bases, J lost 0 bases, and 10 bases stayed unmatched. Germline CDR1 MNHEY, CDR2 SVGEGT. CDR3 in amino acids: CASSNRDSLISGANVLTF. CDR3 sequence (DNA): TGTGCCAGCAGTAACCGGGACAGCCTCATCTCTGGGGCCAACGTCCTGACTTTC.

This clone occurred a few times. The chain uses TRBV4-3 and TRBJ2-7; 9 nucleotides agree with TRBD2. This CDR3 region has 15 residues. CDR1 LGHNA and CDR2 YSLEER come from the germline V gene. J was trimmed by 0 bases and V by 2 bases; bases with no gene match: 2. The CDR3 DNA is TGCGCCAGCAGCCAACTAGCGGGGAGCTCCTACGAGCAGTACTTC. Its translation: CASSQLAGSSYEQYF.

The chain employs TRBV18 and TRBJ1-1; D is uncertain. Looked up from germline, CDR1 is KGHSH and CDR2 is LQKENI. The germline V and J ends were trimmed by 1 base and 0 bases, with 15 bases remaining between them. There are 17 residues in the CDR3. CDR3: CASSPQSGDLMNTEAFF. DNA for the CDR3: TGTGCCAGCTCACCACAATCTGGAGACCTAATGAACACTGAAGCTTTCTTT.

This chain connects TRBV4-1 to TRBJ1-4; 12 bases line up with TRBD1. Germline V gene data show CDR1 as MGHRA and CDR2 as YSYEKL. J lost 7 bases, V lost 4 bases, and 13 bases had no gene match. This CDR3 is 18 amino acids long. The CDR3 DNA follows: TGCGCCAGCAGCCTTATACCCGGGACAGGGGGCTGGACTGAAAAACTGTTTTTT. Translating gives CASSLIPGTGGWTEKLFF.

V is TRBV6-5 and J is TRBJ1-1; D gene uncertain. Trimming shortened V by 6 bases and J by 0 bases, and 11 bases separated the two germline ends. CDR3 length equals 14 residues. Germline V gives CDR1 MNHEY, CDR2 SVGAGI. The CDR3 DNA is TGTGCCAGCAGCCGCAGTACAGTGAACACTGAAGCTTTCTTT. It encodes CASSRSTVNTEAFF.

This clone is a singleton in its sample. This chain uses TRBV6-1 with TRBJ2-5, with D perhaps TRBD2 (6 bases). The CDR3 has 15 residues. Trimming pared 2 bases from V and 3 bases from J, leaving 13 bases between. The germline V gene has CDR1 MNHNS and CDR2 SASEGT. CDR3 sequence (DNA): TGTGCCAGCAGTGAATATGGTAGCGGAAAAGAGACCCAGTACTTC. The encoded protein is CASSEYGSGKETQYF.

The chain links TRBV24-1 to TRBJ2-3, with 9 bases fitting TRBD2. Germline V gene sequence: CDR1 KGHDR, CDR2 SFDVKD. CDR3 length: 17 amino acids. V dropped 5 bases and J dropped 4; count of bases not matched to a gene: 12. The CDR3 is CATSVTSGPEGPDTQYF. The CDR3 DNA reads TGTGCCACCAGTGTCACTAGCGGGCCAGAGGGGCCAGATACGCAGTATTTT.

This sequence joins TRBV7-9 and TRBJ2-7; 11 bases are a match to TRBD2. Trimming cost V 5 bases and J 1 base; bases outside gene matches: 10. CDR3 length: 17 residues. The germline CDR1 and CDR2 sequences are SEHNR and FQNEAQ (reference sequence). In DNA form, the CDR3 reads TGTGCCAGCAGCCAACTCCCGGGACTAGCGGATTCCTACGAGCAGTACTTC. Amino acid sequence: CASSQLPGLADSYEQYF.

The chain couples TRBV6-4 to TRBJ2-2; tentative D call: TRBD2 (7 bases). Germline CDR1 MRHNA, CDR2 SNTAGT. V was clipped by 4 bases and J by 0 bases, with 15 bases between them. This CDR3 is built from 17 residues. The CDR3 bases are TGTGCCAGCAGTGCCTTCTCGGGGGGCGCGAACACCGGGGAGCTGTTTTTT. It translates to CASSAFSGGANTGELFF.

The chain couples TRBV18 to TRBJ1-1; 7 bases match TRBD1. V dropped 4 bases and J dropped 0; count of bases not matched to a gene: 8. The CDR3 spans 16 residues. Germline CDR1 is KGHSH and CDR2 is LQKENI. Written as DNA, the CDR3 is TGTGCCAGCTCACTACGACAGGGTGGTTTGAACACTGAAGCTTTCTTT. Translation gives CASSLRQGGLNTEAFF.

This sequence joins TRBV25-1 and TRBJ1-2, with 8 positions matching TRBD1. The CDR3 consists of 13 residues. With 5 bases clipped from V and 8 bases from J, the junction kept 7 bases outside the gene matches. Per germline, CDR1 MGHDK and CDR2 SYGVNS. For the CDR3, the DNA is TGTGCCAGCAGTCTGGACAGGGCGAGGGGCTACACCTTC. As protein: CASSLDRARGYTF.

V is TRBV11-3 and J is TRBJ2-1; possibly TRBD2 for D (6 bases). Germline V CDR1 and CDR2: SGHNT, YENEEA. Trimming took 5 bases from V and 0 from J, leaving 14 bases between them. The CDR3 runs 16 residues. The CDR3 reads CASSTMGRSSYNEQFF. CDR3 in DNA: TGTGCCAGCAGCACCATGGGGAGGTCCTCCTACAATGAGCAGTTCTTC.

J is TRBJ2-7 and V is TRBV19; the match to TRBD1 covers 10 bases. CDR1 is LNHDA, CDR2 SQIVND, per germline (reference sequence). The CDR3 is made up of 16 amino acids. The ends lost 3 bases at V and 5 bases at J; junction bases unmatched: 10. DNA of the CDR3: TGTGCCAGTAGTATCGTCATGGGACAGGGGATACACGAGCAGTACTTC. Its translation is CASSIVMGQGIHEQYF.

The chain joins TRBV2 to TRBJ1-2, with 9 bases that match TRBD1. Losses at the gene ends were 4 bases for V and 4 bases for J; bases not matched to a gene: 4. CDR1 and CDR2 from the germline V gene are SNHLY and FYNNEI. This CDR3 contains 14 residues. The chain's CDR3 is CASSGTGVIYGYTF. CDR3 nucleotide sequence: TGTGCCAGCAGTGGGACAGGGGTAATCTATGGCTACACCTTC.

The rearrangement uses TRBV2 and TRBJ2-5; 8 bases line up with TRBD1. The V gene's germline CDR1 is SNHLY and CDR2 FYNNEI. There are 15 residues in the CDR3. J lost 1 base, V lost 2 bases, and 3 bases had no gene match. The CDR3: CASSERGQVQETQYF. In DNA, the CDR3 is TGTGCCAGCAGTGAACGGGGACAGGTCCAAGAGACCCAGTACTTC.

The chain recombines TRBV6-5 with TRBJ2-1; 12 positions agree with TRBD2. Germline CDR1 is MNHEY and CDR2 is SVGAGI. This CDR3 region has 15 residues. V shed 5 bases and J 6 bases; nucleotides not matched to a gene: 5. The CDR3 DNA reads TGTGCCAGCAGTCGGCTAGCGGGAGGGTCCAATGAGCAGTTCTTC. Translated, it gives CASSRLAGGSNEQFF.

The V gene is TRBV13, the J gene TRBJ2-7; D remains ambiguous. Germline assignment: CDR1 PRHDT and CDR2 FYEKMQ (reference sequence). This CDR3 has 13 amino acids. Trimming left V 0 bases short and J 0 bases short, with 3 bases between. The CDR3 here is CASSLGSSYEQYF. The CDR3 DNA reads as TGTGCCAGCAGCTTAGGGAGCTCCTACGAGCAGTACTTC.

The chain carries TRBV7-9 and TRBJ2-1; TRBD1 aligns across 11 bases. Germline assignment: CDR1 SEHNR and CDR2 FQNEAQ (reference sequence). The CDR3 is 16 amino acids. Germline trimming cut 5 bases from V and 3 bases from J; bases unmatched to any gene: 6. CDR3 sequence reads: CASSLGTGGIYNEQFF. DNA for the CDR3: TGTGCCAGCAGCCTTGGGACAGGGGGAATCTACAATGAGCAGTTCTTC.

The V call is TRBV2, the J call TRBJ1-4; D not resolved. V was clipped by 7 bases and J by 5 bases, with 14 bases between them. Germline CDR1 reads SNHLY; CDR2 reads FYNNEI. This CDR3 spans 14 amino acids. This chain's CDR3 is CASTAAWHNEKLFF. The CDR3 DNA is TGTGCCAGCACTGCGGCCTGGCACAATGAAAAACTGTTTTTT.

The chain employs TRBV7-6 and TRBJ1-2; 9 nucleotides match TRBD1. Trimming took 4 bases from V and 5 from J; bases not matched to a gene: 5. Germline loops: CDR1 SGHVS, CDR2 FNYEAQ. The CDR3 extends over 14 amino acids. The CDR3 protein is CASSSGQGLYGYTF. The CDR3 DNA is TGTGCCAGCAGCTCGGGACAGGGTCTTTATGGCTACACCTTC.

The chain joins TRBV7-2 to TRBJ2-3; weak D call: TRBD1 (6 bases). Germline loops: CDR1 SGHTA, CDR2 FQGNSA. Deletions cut 2 bases from V and 9 bases from J, with 18 bases between. The CDR3 contains 15 residues. CDR3 sequence: CASSLTGTQFETQYF. The CDR3 DNA reads as TGTGCCAGCAGCTTAACCGGGACACAATTTGAAACGCAGTATTTT.